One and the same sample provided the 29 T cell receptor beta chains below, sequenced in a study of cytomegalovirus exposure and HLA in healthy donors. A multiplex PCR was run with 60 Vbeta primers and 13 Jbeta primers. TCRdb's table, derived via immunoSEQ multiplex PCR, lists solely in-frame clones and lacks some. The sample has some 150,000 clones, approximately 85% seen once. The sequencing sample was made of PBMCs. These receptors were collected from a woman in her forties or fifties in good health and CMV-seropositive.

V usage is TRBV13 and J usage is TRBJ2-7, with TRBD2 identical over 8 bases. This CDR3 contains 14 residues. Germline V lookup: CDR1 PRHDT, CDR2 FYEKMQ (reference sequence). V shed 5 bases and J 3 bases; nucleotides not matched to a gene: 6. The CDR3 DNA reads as TGTGCCAGCAGCAAGCGGGAGACCTACTACGAGCAGTACTTC. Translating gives CASSKRETYYEQYF.

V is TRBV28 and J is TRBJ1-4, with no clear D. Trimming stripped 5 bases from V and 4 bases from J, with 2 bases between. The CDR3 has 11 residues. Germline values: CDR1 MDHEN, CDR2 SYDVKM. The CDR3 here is CASSRNEKLFF. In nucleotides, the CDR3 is TGTGCCAGCAGTCGTAATGAAAAACTGTTTTTT.

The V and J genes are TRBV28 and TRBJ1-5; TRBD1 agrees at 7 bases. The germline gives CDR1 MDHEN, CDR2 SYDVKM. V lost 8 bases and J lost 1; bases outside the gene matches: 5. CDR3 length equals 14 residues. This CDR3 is CASVTGASNQPQHF. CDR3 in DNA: TGTGCCAGCGTCACAGGGGCAAGCAATCAGCCCCAGCATTTT.

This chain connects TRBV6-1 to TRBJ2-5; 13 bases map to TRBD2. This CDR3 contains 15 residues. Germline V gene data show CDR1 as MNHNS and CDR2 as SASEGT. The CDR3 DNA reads TGTACCTCATTCTCCGGACTAGCGGGAGATGGGACCCAGTACTTC. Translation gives CTSFSGLAGDGTQYF.

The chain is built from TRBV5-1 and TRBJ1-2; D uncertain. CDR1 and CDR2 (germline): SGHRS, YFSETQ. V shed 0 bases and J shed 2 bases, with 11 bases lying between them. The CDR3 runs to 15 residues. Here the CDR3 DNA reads TGCGCCAGCAGCTTGGTTGAGGAAGGCAACTATGGCTACACCTTC. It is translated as CASSLVEEGNYGYTF.

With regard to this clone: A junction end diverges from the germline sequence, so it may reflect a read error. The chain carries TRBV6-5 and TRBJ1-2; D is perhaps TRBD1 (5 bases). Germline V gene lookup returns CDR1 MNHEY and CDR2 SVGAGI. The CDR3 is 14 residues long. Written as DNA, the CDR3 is TGTGTCAGCAGCCCTGCCGACAGCCCCTATGGCTACACCTTC. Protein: CVSSPADSPYGYTF.

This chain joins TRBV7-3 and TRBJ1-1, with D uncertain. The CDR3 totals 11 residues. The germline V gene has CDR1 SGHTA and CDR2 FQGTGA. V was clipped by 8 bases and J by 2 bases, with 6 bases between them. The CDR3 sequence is CASSGNTEAFF. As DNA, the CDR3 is TGTGCCAGCTCGGGAAACACTGAAGCTTTCTTT.

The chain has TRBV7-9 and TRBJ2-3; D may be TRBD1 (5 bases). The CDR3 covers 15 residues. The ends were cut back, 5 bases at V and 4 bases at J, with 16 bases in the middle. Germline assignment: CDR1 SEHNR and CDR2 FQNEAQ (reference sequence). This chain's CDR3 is CASSQRRVGPDTQYF. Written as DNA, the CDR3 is TGTGCCAGCAGCCAACGCAGGGTGGGGCCAGATACGCAGTATTTT.

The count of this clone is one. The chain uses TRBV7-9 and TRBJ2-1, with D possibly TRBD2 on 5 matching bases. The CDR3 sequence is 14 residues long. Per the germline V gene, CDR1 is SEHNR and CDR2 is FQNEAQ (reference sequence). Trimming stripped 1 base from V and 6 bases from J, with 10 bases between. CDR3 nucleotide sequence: TGTGCCAGCAGCTTAGGTAACGCGGGCAATGAGCAGTTCTTC. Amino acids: CASSLGNAGNEQFF.

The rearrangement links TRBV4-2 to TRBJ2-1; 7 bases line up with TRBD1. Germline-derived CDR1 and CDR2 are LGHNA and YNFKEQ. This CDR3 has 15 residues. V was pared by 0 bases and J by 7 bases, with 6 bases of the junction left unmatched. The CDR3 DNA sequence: TGTGCCAGCAGCCAAGATCTGGGCAGGGGGAATGAGCAGTTCTTC. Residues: CASSQDLGRGNEQFF.

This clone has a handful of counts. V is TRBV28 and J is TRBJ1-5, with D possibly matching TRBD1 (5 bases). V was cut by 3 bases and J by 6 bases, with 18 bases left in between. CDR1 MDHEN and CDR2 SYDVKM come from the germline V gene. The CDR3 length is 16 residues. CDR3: CASSLLVGIRGQPQHF. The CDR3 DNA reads TGTGCCAGCAGTTTGTTGGTAGGAATTAGGGGTCAGCCCCAGCATTTT.

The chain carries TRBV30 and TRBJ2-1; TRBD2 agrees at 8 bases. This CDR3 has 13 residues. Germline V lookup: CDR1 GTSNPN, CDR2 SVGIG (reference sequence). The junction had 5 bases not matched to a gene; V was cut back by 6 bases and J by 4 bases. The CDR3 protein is CACEREWYNEQFF. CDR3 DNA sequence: TGTGCCTGTGAGCGGGAGTGGTACAATGAGCAGTTCTTC.

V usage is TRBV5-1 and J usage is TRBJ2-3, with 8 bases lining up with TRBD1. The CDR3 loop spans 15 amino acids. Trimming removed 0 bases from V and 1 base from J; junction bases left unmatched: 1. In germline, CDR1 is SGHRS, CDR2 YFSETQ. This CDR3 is CASSLGTGRTDTQYF. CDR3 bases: TGCGCCAGCAGCTTGGGGACAGGGCGCACAGATACGCAGTATTTT.

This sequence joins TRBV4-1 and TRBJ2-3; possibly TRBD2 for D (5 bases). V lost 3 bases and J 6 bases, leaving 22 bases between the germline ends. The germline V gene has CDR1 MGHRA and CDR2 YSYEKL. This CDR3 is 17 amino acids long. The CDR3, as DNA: TGCGCCAGCAGCCAGTTAGCGCCGCCACCCGTACACGATACGCAGTATTTT. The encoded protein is CASSQLAPPPVHDTQYF.

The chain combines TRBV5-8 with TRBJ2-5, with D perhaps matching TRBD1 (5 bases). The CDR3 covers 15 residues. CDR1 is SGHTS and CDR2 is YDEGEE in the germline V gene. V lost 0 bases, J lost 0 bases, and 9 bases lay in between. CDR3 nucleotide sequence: TGTGCCAGCAGCTTGGTGAACAGGTACCAAGAGACCCAGTACTTC. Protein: CASSLVNRYQETQYF.

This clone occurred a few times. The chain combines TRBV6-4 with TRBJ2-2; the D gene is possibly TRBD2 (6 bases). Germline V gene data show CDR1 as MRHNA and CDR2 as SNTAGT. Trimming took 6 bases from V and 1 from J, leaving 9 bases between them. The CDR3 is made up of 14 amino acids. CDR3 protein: CASRLGGNTGELFF. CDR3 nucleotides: TGTGCCAGCAGGCTGGGGGGGAACACCGGGGAGCTGTTTTTT.

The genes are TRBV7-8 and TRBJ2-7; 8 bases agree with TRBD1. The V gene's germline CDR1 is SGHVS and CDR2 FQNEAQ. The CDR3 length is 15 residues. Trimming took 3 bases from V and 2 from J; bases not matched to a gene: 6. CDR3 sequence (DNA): TGTGCCAGCAGCTTGCGGACAGGGCCACCCTACGAGCAGTACTTC. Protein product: CASSLRTGPPYEQYF.

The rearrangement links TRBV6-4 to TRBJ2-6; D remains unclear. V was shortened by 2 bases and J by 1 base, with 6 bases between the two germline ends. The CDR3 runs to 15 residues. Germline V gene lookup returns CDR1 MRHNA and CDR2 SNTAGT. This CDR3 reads CASSDVASGANVLTF. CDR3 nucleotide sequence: TGTGCCAGCAGTGACGTGGCTTCTGGGGCCAACGTCCTGACTTTC.

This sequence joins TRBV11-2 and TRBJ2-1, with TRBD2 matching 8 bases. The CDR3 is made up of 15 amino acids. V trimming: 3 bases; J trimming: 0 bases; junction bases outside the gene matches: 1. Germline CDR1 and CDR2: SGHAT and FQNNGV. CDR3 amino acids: CASSFGLASYNEQFF. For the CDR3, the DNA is TGTGCCAGCAGCTTCGGACTAGCCTCCTACAATGAGCAGTTCTTC. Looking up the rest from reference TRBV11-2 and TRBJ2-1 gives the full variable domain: EAGVAQSPRYKIIEKRQSVAFWCNPISGHATLYWYQQILGQGPKLLIQFQNNGVVDDSQLPKDRFSAERLKGVDSTLKIQPAKLEDSAVYLCASSFGLASYNEQFFGPGTRLTVL.

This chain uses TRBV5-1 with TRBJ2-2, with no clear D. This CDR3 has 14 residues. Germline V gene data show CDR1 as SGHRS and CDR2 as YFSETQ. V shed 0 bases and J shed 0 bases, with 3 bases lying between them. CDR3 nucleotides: TGCGCCAGCAGCTTGGTCGCGAACACCGGGGAGCTGTTTTTT. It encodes CASSLVANTGELFF.

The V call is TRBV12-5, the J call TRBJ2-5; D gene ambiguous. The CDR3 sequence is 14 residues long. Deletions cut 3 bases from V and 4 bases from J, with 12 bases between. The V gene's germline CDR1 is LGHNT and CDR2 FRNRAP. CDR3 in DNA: TGTGCTAGTGGTTTTTCGGGTGATAGAGAGACCCAGTACTTC. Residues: CASGFSGDRETQYF.

CDR3 amino acids: CASNPGGNTEAFF. CDR3 nucleotides: TGTGCCAGCAATCCAGGGGGGAACACTGAAGCTTTCTTT. V and J are TRBV9 and TRBJ1-1, with 7 bases aligning to TRBD1. V shed 6 bases, J shed 1 base, and the junction held 3 bases outside the gene matches. The CDR3 covers 13 residues. Germline V lookup: CDR1 SGDLS, CDR2 YYNGEE.

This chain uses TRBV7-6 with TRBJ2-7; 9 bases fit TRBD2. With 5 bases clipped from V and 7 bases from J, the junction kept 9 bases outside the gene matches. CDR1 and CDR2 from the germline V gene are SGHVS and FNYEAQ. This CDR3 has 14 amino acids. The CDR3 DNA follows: TGTGCCAGCAGCCTTAGCGGGGGCCCGGAAGAGCAGTACTTC. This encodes CASSLSGGPEEQYF. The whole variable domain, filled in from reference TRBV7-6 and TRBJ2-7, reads GAGVSQSPRYKVTKRGQDVALRCDPISGHVSLYWYRQALGQGPEFLTYFNYEAQQDKSGLPNDRFSAERPEGSISTLTIQRTEQRDSAMYRCASSLSGGPEEQYFGPGTRLTVT.

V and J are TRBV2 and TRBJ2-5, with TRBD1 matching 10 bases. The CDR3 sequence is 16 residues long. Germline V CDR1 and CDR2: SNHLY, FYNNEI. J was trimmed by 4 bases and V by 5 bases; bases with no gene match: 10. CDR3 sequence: CASSSGTGEPPETQYF. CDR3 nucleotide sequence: TGTGCCAGCAGTTCCGGGACAGGGGAGCCCCCAGAGACCCAGTACTTC.

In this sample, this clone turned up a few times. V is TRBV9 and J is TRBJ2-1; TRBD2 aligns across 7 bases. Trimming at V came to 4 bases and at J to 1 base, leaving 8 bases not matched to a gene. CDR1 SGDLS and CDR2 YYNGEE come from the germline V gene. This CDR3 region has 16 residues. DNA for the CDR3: TGTGCCAGCAGCCCCTCGGGGGGTTTATCCTACAATGAGCAGTTCTTC. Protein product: CASSPSGGLSYNEQFF.

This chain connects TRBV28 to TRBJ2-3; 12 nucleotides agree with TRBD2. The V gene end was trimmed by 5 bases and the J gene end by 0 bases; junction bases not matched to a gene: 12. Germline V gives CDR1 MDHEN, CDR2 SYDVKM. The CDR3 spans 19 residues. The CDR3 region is CASSPPALGLAGSTDTQYF. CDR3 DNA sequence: TGTGCCAGCAGTCCCCCCGCCCTTGGACTAGCGGGGAGCACAGATACGCAGTATTTT.

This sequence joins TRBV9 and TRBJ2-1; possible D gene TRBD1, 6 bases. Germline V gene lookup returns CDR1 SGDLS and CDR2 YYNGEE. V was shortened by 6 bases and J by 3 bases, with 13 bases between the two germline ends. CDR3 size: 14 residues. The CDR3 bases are TGTGCCAGCAACAAAGGCAGGGGCTACAATGAGCAGTTCTTC. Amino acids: CASNKGRGYNEQFF.

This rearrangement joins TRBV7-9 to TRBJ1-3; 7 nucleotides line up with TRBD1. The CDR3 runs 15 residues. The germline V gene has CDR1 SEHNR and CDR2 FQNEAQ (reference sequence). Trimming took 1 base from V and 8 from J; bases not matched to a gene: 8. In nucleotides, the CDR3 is TGTGCCAGCAGCTTAGGACAGGGCCCAAGGGACACCATATATTTT. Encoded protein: CASSLGQGPRDTIYF.

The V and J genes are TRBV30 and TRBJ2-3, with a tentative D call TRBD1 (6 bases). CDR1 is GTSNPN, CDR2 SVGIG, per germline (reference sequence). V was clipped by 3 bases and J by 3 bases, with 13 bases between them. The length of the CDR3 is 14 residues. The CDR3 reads CAWSGTGTTDTQYF. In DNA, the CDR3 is TGTGCCTGGAGCGGCACAGGGACGACAGATACGCAGTATTTT.